These 8 T cell receptor beta chains came from one sample sequenced in a study of shared clonotypes between healthy human individuals. The data were produced by immunoSEQ multiplex PCR, yet TCRdb's version contains in-frame clones alone and is incomplete. Among under 600,000 clones listed, roughly 79% were seen once. The source material was PBMCs. Receptor source: a middle-aged woman in good health. Some clones in this sample may be carry-over from other donors' samples.

The V and J genes are TRBV7-2 and TRBJ1-1; tentatively, D is TRBD1 (5 bases). The CDR3 has 16 residues. Trimming shortened V by 5 bases and J by 2 bases, and 18 bases separated the two germline ends. CDR1 and CDR2 from the germline V gene are SGHTA and FQGNSA. The CDR3 DNA reads as TGTGCCAGCAGCCCCCATGGGGGGAACAGCAACACTGAAGCTTTCTTT. Encoded protein: CASSPHGGNSNTEAFF. Based on the CDR3 plus reference TRBV7-2 and TRBJ1-1, the full variable domain is GAGVSQSPSNKVTEKGKDVELRCDPISGHTALYWYRQSLGQGLEFLIYFQGNSAPDKSGLPSDRFSAERTGGSVSTLTIQRTQQEDSAVYLCASSPHGGNSNTEAFFGQGTRLTVV.

This chain connects TRBV25-1 to TRBJ2-7, with D perhaps TRBD2 (7 bases). CDR1 and CDR2 from the germline V gene are MGHDK and SYGVNS. This CDR3 has 13 amino acids. Trimming removed 9 bases at V and 3 bases at J, with 15 bases between. CDR3 nucleotides: TGTGCCAGTAGGGGGGGCGGCCTCTACGAGCAGTACTTC. Encoded protein: CASRGGGLYEQYF.

The chain links TRBV5-6 to TRBJ2-1, with a possible D match to TRBD2 (6 bases). CDR3 length: 15 amino acids. Trimming stripped 0 bases from V and 1 base from J, with 8 bases between. Germline lookup yields CDR1 SGHDT and CDR2 YYEEEE. The CDR3 is CASSLGAGSYNEQFF. CDR3 DNA sequence: TGTGCCAGCAGCTTGGGAGCGGGTTCCTACAATGAGCAGTTCTTC. Full variable domain (remainder filled in from reference TRBV5-6 and TRBJ2-1): DAGVTQSPTHLIKTRGQQVTLRCSPKSGHDTVSWYQQALGQGPQFIFQYYEEEERQRGNFPDRFSGHQFPNYSSELNVNALLLGDSALYLCASSLGAGSYNEQFFGPGTRLTVL.

The V call is TRBV5-6, the J call TRBJ2-2, with D perhaps TRBD1 or TRBD2 (6 bases each). This CDR3 is built from 14 residues. Trimming left V 3 bases short and J 2 bases short, with 8 bases between. CDR1 SGHDT and CDR2 YYEEEE come from the germline V gene. The CDR3 nucleotides are TGTGCCAGCAGCTGGGGGGCCAACACCGGGGAGCTGTTTTTT. Protein product: CASSWGANTGELFF. Looking up the rest from reference TRBV5-6 and TRBJ2-2 gives the full variable domain: DAGVTQSPTHLIKTRGQQVTLRCSPKSGHDTVSWYQQALGQGPQFIFQYYEEEERQRGNFPDRFSGHQFPNYSSELNVNALLLGDSALYLCASSWGANTGELFFGEGSRLTVL.

To note about this clone: A much larger clone is a single base away; this may be a read error. V and J are TRBV30 and TRBJ2-7; perhaps TRBD2 as D (6 bases). The CDR3 is 10 residues long. V lost 7 bases and J lost 9, with 13 bases in between. The germline CDR1 and CDR2 sequences are GTSNPN and SVGIG (reference sequence). CDR3 DNA sequence: TGTGCCTTTGGGAGGTTCGGGCAGTACTTC. Protein product: CAFGRFGQYF.

In this sample, this clone turned up a few times. V and J are TRBV4-2 and TRBJ2-1; D call uncertain. Germline loops: CDR1 LGHNA, CDR2 YNFKEQ. This CDR3 spans 15 amino acids. Trimming removed 1 base at V and 3 bases at J, with 10 bases between. As DNA, the CDR3 is TGTGCCAGCAGCCAAGGTGGTGGGAACTACAATGAGCAGTTCTTC. Translation gives CASSQGGGNYNEQFF.

The chain links TRBV7-9 to TRBJ1-1; TRBD1 matches 10 bases. CDR1 and CDR2 (germline): SEHNR, FQNEAQ (reference sequence). CDR3 length: 15 amino acids. Germline trimming cut 3 bases from V and 3 bases from J; bases unmatched to any gene: 4. CDR3 amino acids: CASSFSGTGDTEAFF. CDR3 coding DNA: TGTGCCAGCAGCTTCTCCGGGACAGGGGACACTGAAGCTTTCTTT.

CDR3 amino acids: CASSLLAVLSYNEQFF. DNA for the CDR3: TGTGCCAGCAGCTTACTAGCGGTCCTCTCCTACAATGAGCAGTTCTTC. The V call is TRBV7-2, the J call TRBJ2-1; 7 bases are shared with TRBD2. CDR1 is SGHTA, CDR2 FQGNSA, per germline. CDR3 size: 16 residues. The trim removed 2 bases at V and 0 bases at J, leaving 4 bases unmatched. The variable domain in full, with the rest retrieved from reference TRBV7-2 and TRBJ2-1, is GAGVSQSPSNKVTEKGKDVELRCDPISGHTALYWYRQSLGQGLEFLIYFQGNSAPDKSGLPSDRFSAERTGGSVSTLTIQRTQQEDSAVYLCASSLLAVLSYNEQFFGPGTRLTVL.